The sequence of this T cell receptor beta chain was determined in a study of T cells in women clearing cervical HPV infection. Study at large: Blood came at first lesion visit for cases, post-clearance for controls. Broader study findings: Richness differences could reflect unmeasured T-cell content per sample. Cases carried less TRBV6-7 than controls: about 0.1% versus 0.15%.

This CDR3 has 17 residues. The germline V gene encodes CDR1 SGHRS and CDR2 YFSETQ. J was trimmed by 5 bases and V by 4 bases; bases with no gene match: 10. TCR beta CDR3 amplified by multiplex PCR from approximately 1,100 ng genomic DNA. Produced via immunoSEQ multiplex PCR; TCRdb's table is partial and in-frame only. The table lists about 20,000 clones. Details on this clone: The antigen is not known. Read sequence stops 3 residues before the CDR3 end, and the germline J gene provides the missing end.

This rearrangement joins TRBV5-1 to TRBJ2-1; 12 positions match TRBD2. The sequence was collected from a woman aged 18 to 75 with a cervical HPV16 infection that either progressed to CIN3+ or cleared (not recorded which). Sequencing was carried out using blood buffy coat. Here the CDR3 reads CASSPIPTSGGNNEQFF. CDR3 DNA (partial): TGCGCCAGCAGCCCCATCCCGACTAGCGGGGGAAACAATGAG.